These T cell receptor beta chains were read from a single sample in a study of OX40 agonist ivuxolimab in advanced cancers. Some clones are missing from TCRdb's copy, which holds only in-frame ones; the method was immunoSEQ multiplex PCR. The sample records under 95,000 clones, approximately 93% being singletons. This material consisted of CD4+ or CD8+ T cells sorted from blood, taken in a trial of the OX40 agonist ivuxolimab. Source of these receptors: an adult with an advanced solid tumor such as melanoma, head and neck, liver or kidney cancer. Both conserved end residues are part of each CDR3.

CDR3: CASGSLLAGGTDTQYF
V: TRBV12-5

CDR3: CASSVAISEEDEQYF
V: TRBV9

CDR3: CAISEGPDNEQFF
V: TRBV10-3

CDR3: CASSGQGPNTEAFF
V: TRBV19

CDR3: CASSFGTGELFF
V: TRBV27

CDR3: CASSLLRTGPYEQYF
V: TRBV28

CDR3: CASSDLGLAAYNEQFF
V: TRBV6-1

CDR3: CASSLPDRGFSRQYF
V: TRBV7-2

CDR3: CASPQRSFITYGYTF
V: TRBV5-1

CDR3: CASSDGIQETQYF
V: TRBV13

CDR3: CASTPHQKPGELFF
V: TRBV19